This T cell receptor beta chain appears in the sequencing data of a study of early T cells in non-severe SARS-CoV-2 infection. This clonotype was seen only once. TCRdb processed the 5' RACE reads anew with MiXCR; each CDR3 protein has one entry. The sample includes approximately 76,000 distinct CDR3 sequences, roughly an eighth of them seen just once. This CDR3 region has 14 residues. Trimming cost V 2 bases and J 4 bases; bases outside gene matches: 5. CDR1 is LGHDT and CDR2 is YNNKEL in the germline V gene (reference sequence). The material sequenced was whole blood. The rearrangement links TRBV3-1 to TRBJ2-7; 7 bases align to TRBD2. This clonotype originated in an adult who was a healthcare worker with PCR-confirmed SARS-CoV-2 infection or an uninfected control (not recorded which). The CDR3, as DNA: TGTGCCAGCAGCCAATCGGGACTATCTTACGAGCAGTACTTC. As protein: CASSQSGLSYEQYF.